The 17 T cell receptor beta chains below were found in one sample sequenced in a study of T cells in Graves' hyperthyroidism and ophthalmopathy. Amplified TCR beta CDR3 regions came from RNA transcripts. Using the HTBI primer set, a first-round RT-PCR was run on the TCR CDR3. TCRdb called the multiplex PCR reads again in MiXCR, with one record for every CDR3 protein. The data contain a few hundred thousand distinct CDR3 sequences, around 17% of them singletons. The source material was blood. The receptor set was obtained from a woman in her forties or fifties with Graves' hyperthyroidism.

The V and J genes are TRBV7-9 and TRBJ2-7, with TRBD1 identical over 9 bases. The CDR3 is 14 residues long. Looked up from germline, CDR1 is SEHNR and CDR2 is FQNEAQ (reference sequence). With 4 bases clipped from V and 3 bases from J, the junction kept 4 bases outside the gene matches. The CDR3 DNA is TGTGCCAGCAGCTCTGGGACAGGGATCTACGAGCAGTACTTC. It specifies CASSSGTGIYEQYF.

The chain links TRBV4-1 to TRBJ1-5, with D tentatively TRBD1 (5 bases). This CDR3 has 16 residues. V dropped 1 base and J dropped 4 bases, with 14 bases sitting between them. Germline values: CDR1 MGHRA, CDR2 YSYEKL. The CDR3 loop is CASSQVRGPKNQPQHF. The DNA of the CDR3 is TGCGCCAGCAGCCAAGTTAGGGGACCGAAAAATCAGCCCCAGCATTTT.

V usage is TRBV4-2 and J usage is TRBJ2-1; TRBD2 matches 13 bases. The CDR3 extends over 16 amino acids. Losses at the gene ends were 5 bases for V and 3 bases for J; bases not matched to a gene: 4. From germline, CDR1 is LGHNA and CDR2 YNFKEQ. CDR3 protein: CASSSGTSGNYNEQFF. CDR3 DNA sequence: TGTGCCAGCAGCTCCGGGACTAGCGGGAACTACAATGAGCAGTTCTTC.

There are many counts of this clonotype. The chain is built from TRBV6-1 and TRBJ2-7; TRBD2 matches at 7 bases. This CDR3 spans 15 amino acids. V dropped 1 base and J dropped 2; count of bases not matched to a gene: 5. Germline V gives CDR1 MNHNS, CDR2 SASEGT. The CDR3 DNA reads TGTGCCAGCAGTGAAGAGGCTAGCGGTACCTACGAGCAGTACTTC. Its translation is CASSEEASGTYEQYF.

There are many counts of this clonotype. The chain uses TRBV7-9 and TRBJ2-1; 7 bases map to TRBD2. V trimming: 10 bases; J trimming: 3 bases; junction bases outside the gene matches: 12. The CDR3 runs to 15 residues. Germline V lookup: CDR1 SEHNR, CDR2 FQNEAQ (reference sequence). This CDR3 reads CAMQLSGGHYNEQFF. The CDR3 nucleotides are TGTGCCATGCAGCTGTCGGGAGGCCACTACAATGAGCAGTTCTTC.

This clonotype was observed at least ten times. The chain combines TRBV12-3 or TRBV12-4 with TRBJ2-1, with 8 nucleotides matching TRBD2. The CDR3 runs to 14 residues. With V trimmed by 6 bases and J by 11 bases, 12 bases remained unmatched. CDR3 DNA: TGTGCCAGCAGACCTACCGGGACTAGTTCCCAGCAGTTCTTC. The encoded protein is CASRPTGTSSQQFF.

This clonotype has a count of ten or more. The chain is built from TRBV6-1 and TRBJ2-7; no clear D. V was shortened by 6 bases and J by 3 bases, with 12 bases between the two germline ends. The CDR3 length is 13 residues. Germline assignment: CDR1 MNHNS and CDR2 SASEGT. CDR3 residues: CASRATSFYEQYF. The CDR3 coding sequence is TGTGCCAGCAGAGCGACCAGCTTCTACGAGCAGTACTTC.

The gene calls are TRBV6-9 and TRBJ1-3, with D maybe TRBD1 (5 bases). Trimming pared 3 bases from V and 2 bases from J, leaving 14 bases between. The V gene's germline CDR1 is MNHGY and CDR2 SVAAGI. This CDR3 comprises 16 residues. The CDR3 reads CASSYGGPGPGNTIYF. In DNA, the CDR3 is TGTGCCAGCAGTTACGGGGGACCGGGGCCTGGAAACACCATATATTTT.

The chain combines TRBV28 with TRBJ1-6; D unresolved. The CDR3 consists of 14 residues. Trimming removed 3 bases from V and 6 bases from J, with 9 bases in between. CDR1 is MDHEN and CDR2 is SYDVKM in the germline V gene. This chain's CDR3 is CASSFRVVNSPLHF. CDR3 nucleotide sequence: TGTGCCAGCAGTTTTCGGGTAGTTAATTCACCCCTCCACTTT.

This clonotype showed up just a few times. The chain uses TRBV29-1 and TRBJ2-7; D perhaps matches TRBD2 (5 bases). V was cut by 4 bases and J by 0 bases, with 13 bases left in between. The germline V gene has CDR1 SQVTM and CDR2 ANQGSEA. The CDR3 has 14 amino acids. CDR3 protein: CSVVGRGSSYEQYF. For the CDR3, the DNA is TGCAGCGTTGTCGGTCGGGGTAGCTCCTACGAGCAGTACTTC.

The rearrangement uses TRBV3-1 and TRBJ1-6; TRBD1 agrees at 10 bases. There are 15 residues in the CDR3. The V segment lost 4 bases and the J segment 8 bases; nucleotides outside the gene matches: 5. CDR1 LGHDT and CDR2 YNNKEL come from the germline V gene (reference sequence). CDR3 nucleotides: TGTGCCAGCAGCCTAACCGGGACAGGGGATTCACCCCTCCACTTT. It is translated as CASSLTGTGDSPLHF.

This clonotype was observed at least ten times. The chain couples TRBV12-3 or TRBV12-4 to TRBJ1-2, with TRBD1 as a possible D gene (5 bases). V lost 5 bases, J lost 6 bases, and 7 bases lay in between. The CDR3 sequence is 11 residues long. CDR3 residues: CASSKGNGYTF. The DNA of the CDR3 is TGTGCCAGCAGTAAGGGGAATGGCTACACCTTC.

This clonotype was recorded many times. The CDR3 coding sequence is TGTGCCAGCAGCCAAGAAGGGCACGCTCCCTACGAGCAGTACTTC. This translates into CASSQEGHAPYEQYF. The V and J genes are TRBV14 and TRBJ2-7, with D unclear. Germline V lookup: CDR1 SGHDN, CDR2 FVKESK. The CDR3 length is 15 residues. V lost 0 bases and J 2 bases, leaving 11 bases between the germline ends.

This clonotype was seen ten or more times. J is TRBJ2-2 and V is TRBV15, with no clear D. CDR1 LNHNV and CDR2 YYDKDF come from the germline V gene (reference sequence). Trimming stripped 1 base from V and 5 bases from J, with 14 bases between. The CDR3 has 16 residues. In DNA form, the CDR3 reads TGTGCCACCAGCAGAGTTCTGGGAAGTCAAACCGGGGAGCTGTTTTTT. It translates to CATSRVLGSQTGELFF.

In DNA form, the CDR3 reads TGTGCCAGCAGCGCTAATCCGAGGGACACTGAAGCTTTCTTT. It translates to CASSANPRDTEAFF. V usage is TRBV9 and J usage is TRBJ1-1; no clear D gene. Trimming removed 3 bases from V and 3 bases from J, with 12 bases in between. Germline assignment: CDR1 SGDLS and CDR2 YYNGEE. The CDR3 extends over 14 amino acids.

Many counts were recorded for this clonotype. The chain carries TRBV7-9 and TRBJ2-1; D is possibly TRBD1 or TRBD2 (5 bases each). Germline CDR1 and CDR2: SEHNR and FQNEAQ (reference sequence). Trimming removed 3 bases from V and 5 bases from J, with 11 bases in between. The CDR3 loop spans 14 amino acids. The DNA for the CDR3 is TGTGCCAGCAGCTTGGTAAGGGGAGACAATGAGCAGTTCTTC. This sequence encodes CASSLVRGDNEQFF.

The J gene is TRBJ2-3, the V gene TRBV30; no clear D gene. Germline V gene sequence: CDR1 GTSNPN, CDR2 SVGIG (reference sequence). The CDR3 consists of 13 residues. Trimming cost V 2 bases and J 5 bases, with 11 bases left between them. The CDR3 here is CAWSLNPRDTQYF. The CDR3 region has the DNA TGTGCCTGGAGTCTTAACCCCAGAGATACGCAGTATTTT.